This TCR beta chain came from a study of blood T cell repertoires in COVID-19. Study background: In each case, the material was cDNA or gDNA derived from T cells, B-cell-depleted T cells, or PBMCs.

This CDR3 has 14 amino acids. V dropped 2 bases and J dropped 6; count of bases not matched to a gene: 4. The germline V gene encodes CDR1 SGHTA and CDR2 FQGNSA. Repertoires were generated with immunoSEQ multiplex PCR, while TCRdb's copy carries only in-frame clones and drops some. The data contain 100,000 or so clones, roughly 80% of them seen just once; the ten biggest clones take up approximately 18%. Source material: peripheral blood. The gene calls are TRBV7-2 and TRBJ2-7; 10 bases map to TRBD2. The receptor comes from a man older than 75 with acute or convalescent COVID-19. The CDR3: CASSLLASGSEQYF. The DNA for the CDR3 is TGTGCCAGCAGCTTATTAGCTAGCGGGAGCGAGCAGTACTTC.